This TCR beta chain appears in the sequencing data of a study of T cells after yellow fever vaccination. Study summary: The authors prepared low-cell-number fractions using SMART-Seq v4 Ultra Low Input.

Study outcomes and limitations: Most primary-vaccination clones reappeared after the booster (about 95% CD4, roughly 90% CD8). Peak timing came faster in the weaker secondary response, day 5 versus 15.

Remarks on this clonotype: Its matching antigen is unknown.

The V and J ends lost 1 base and 7 bases respectively, with 10 bases between them. Germline CDR1 reads SGHVS; CDR2 reads FNYEAQ. The CDR3 runs to 13 residues. TCR cDNA, made by 5'RACE template switching, carried an added universal primer site and UMIs. TCRdb reanalysed the 5' RACE reads using MiXCR and keeps one entry per CDR3 protein. The sample consists of under 550,000 distinct CDR3 sequences, 21% of them appearing once. Sample: PBMCs, taken roughly 23 days after the first yellow fever vaccination. The rearrangement links TRBV7-6 to TRBJ1-1; possibly TRBD1 for D (5 bases). This sequence was found in a man in his late teens or twenties who received the YFV17D yellow fever vaccine. The CDR3 reads CASSLEVGVEAFF. The CDR3 DNA follows: TGTGCCAGCAGCTTAGAAGTGGGGGTTGAAGCTTTCTTT.